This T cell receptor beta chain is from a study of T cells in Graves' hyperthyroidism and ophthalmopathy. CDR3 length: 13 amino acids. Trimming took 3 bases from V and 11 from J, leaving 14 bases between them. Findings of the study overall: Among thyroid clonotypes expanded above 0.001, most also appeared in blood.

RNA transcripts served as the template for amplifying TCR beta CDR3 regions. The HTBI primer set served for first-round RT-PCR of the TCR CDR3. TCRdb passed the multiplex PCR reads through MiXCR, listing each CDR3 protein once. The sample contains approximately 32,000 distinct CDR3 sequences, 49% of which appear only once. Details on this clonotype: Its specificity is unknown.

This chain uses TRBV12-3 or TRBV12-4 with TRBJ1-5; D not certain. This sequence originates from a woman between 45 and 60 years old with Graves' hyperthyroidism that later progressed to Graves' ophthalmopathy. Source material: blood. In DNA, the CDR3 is TGTGCCAGCAGTTTGGATGAGAAGGAGACCCAGCATTTT. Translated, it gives CASSLDEKETQHF.